Sequencing of this T cell receptor (beta chain) was carried out in a study of cytomegalovirus exposure and HLA in healthy donors. This clone was recorded once. PCR was performed using 60 Vbeta and 13 Jbeta primers. The assay was immunoSEQ multiplex PCR, and TCRdb's table has in-frame clones only and misses some. The table lists 120,000 to 150,000 clones, 75% to 90% of them singletons. Germline V gene sequence: CDR1 SGHRS, CDR2 YFSETQ. This CDR3 has 15 amino acids. The ends lost 4 bases at V and 5 bases at J; junction bases unmatched: 12. The origin of this receptor is a female donor in good health and CMV-seronegative. Material for sequencing was PBMCs. The rearrangement uses TRBV5-1 and TRBJ2-7, with 7 bases identical to TRBD2. CDR3 DNA: TGCGCCAGCAGCAGGACCGGGACTAACCGACACGAGCAGTACTTC. This codes for CASSRTGTNRHEQYF.